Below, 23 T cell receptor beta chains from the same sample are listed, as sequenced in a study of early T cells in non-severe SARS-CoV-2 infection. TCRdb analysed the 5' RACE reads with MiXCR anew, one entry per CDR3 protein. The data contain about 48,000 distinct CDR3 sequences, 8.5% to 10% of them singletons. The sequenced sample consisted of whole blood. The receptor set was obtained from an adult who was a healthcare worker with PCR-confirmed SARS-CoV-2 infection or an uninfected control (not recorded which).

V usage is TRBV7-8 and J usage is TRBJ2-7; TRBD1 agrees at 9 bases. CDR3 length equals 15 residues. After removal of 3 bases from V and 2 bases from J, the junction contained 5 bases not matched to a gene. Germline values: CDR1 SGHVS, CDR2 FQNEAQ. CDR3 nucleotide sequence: TGTGCCAGCAGCTTTCACGGACAGGGGACCTACGAGCAGTACTTC. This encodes CASSFHGQGTYEQYF.

In DNA, the CDR3 is TGCGCCAGCAGCTTTGACGGGGAAACCTGCAATGAGCAGTTCTTC. This translates into CASSFDGETCNEQFF. This rearrangement joins TRBV5-1 to TRBJ2-1; possibly TRBD2 for D (5 bases). The CDR3 covers 15 residues. V was shortened by 2 bases and J by 6 bases, with 15 bases between the two germline ends. The germline V gene has CDR1 SGHRS and CDR2 YFSETQ. Full variable domain (rest looked up from reference TRBV5-1 and TRBJ2-1): KAGVTQTPRYLIKTRGQQVTLSCSPISGHRSVSWYQQTPGQGLQFLFEYFSETQRNKGNFPGRFSGRQFSNSRSEMNVSTLELGDSALYLCASSFDGETCNEQFFGPGTRLTVL.

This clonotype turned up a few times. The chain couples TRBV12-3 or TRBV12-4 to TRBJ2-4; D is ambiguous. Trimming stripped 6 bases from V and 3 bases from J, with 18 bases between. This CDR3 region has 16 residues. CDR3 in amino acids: CASSPLTGMIKNIQYF. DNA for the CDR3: TGTGCCAGCAGCCCTCTAACTGGTATGATCAAAAACATTCAGTACTTC.

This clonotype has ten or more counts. This chain's CDR3 is CASSLAVGGIYEQYF. In DNA form, the CDR3 reads TGTGCCAGCAGCTTAGCGGTAGGGGGAATCTACGAGCAGTACTTC. This sequence joins TRBV7-6 and TRBJ2-7; possibly TRBD1 for D (6 bases). The CDR3 consists of 15 residues. Per the germline V gene, CDR1 is SGHVS and CDR2 is FNYEAQ. V lost 0 bases and J lost 3, with 12 bases in between.

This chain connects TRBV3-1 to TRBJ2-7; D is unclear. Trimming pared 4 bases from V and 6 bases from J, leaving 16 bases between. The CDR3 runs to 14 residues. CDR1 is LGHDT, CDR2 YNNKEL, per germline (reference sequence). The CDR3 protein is CASSRRPNIPEQYF. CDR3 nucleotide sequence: TGTGCCAGCAGCCGCCGGCCTAATATCCCCGAGCAGTACTTC.

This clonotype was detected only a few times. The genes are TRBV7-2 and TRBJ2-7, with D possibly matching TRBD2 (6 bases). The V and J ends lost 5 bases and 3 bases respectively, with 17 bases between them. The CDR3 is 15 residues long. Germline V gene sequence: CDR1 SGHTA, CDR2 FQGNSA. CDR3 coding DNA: TGTGCCAGCAGCGGGGGAGGCGGGAATTACTACGAGCAGTACTTC. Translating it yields CASSGGGGNYYEQYF.

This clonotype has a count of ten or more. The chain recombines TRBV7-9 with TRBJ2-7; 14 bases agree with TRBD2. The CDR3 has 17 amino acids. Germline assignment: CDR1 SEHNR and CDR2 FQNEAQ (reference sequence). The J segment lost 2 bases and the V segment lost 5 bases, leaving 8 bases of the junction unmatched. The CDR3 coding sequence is TGTGCCAGCAGCACGGGACTAGCGGGAGTGCAGGCCTACGAGCAGTACTTC. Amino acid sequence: CASSTGLAGVQAYEQYF.

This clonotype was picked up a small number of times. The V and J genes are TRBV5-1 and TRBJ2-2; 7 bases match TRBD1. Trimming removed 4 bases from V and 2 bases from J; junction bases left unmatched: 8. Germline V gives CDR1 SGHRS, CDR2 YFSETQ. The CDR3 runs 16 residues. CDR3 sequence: CASSRRQGGNTGELFF. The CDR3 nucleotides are TGCGCCAGCAGCAGACGACAGGGCGGAAACACCGGGGAGCTGTTTTTT.

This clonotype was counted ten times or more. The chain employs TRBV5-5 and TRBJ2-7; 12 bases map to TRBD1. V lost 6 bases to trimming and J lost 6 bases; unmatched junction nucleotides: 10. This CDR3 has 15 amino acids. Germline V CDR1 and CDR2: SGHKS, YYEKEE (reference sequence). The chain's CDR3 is CASTLAGQGAFEQYF. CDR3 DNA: TGTGCCAGCACTCTGGCGGGACAGGGGGCTTTCGAGCAGTACTTC.

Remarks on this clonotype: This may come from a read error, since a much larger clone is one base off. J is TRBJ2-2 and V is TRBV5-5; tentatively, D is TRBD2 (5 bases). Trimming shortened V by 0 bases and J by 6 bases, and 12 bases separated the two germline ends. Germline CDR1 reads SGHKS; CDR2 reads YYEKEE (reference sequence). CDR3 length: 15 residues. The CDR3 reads CASSLGGICAGELFF. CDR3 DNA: TGTGCCAGCAGCTTGGGAGGGATCTGCGCCGGGGAGCTGTTTTTT.

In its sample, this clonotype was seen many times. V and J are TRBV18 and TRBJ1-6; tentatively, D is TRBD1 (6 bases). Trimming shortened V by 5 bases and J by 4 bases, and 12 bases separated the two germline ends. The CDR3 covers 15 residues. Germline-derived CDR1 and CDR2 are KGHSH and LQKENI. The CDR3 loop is CASSAGQSYNSPLHF. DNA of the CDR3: TGTGCCAGCTCAGCTGGACAGTCTTATAATTCACCCCTCCACTTT.

CDR3 sequence (DNA): TGTGCCAGCAGCTTCGCAACGACAGGGACCGGGGAGCTGTTTTTT. This encodes CASSFATTGTGELFF. This chain links TRBV7-8 with TRBJ2-2, with 7 bases lining up with TRBD1. Germline lookup yields CDR1 SGHVS and CDR2 FQNEAQ. The CDR3 loop spans 15 amino acids. Trimming cost V 3 bases and J 5 bases; bases outside gene matches: 6.

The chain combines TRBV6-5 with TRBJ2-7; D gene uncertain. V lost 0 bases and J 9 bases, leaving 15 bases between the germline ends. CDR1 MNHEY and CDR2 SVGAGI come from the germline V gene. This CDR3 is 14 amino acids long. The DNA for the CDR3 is TGTGCCAGCAGTTACTCGAAACCTCCATGGGGGCAGTACTTC. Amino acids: CASSYSKPPWGQYF.

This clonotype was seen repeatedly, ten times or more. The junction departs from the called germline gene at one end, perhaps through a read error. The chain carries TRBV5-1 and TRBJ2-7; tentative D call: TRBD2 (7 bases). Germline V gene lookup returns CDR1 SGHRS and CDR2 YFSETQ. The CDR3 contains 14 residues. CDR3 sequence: CASTPEINRGGLHF. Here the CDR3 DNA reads TGCGCCAGCACCCCAGAGATTAATAGGGGGGGACTTCACTTC.

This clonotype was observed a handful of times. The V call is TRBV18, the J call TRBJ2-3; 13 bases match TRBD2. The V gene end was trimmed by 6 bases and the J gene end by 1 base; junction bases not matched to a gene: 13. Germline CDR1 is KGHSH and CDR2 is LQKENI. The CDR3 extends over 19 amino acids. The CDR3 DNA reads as TGTGCCAGCTCTCGTAAAGGGACTAGCGGGGAGGGCCGCACAGATACGCAGTATTTT. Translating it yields CASSRKGTSGEGRTDTQYF.

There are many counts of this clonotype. The CDR3 region has the DNA TGTGCCAGCAGCCCCCGCCAGACAGCCCGGGACTATGGCTACACCTTC. Residues: CASSPRQTARDYGYTF. The V gene is TRBV7-8, the J gene TRBJ1-2; a possible D gene is TRBD1 (5 bases). Trimming cost V 5 bases and J 3 bases, with 19 bases left between them. The germline V gene encodes CDR1 SGHVS and CDR2 FQNEAQ. There are 16 residues in the CDR3.

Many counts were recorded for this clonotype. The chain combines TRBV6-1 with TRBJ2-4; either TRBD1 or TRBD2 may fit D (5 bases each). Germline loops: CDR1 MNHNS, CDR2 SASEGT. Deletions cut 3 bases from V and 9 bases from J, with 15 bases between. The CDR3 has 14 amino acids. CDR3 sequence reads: CASSEVPRGGIQYF. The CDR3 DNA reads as TGTGCCAGCAGTGAGGTGCCCCGGGGCGGCATTCAGTACTTC.

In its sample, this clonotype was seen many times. CDR3 nucleotide sequence: TGCGCCAGTACTGGACTAGCGGGAGTAGGGTCGGGCACAGATACGCAGTATTTT. It specifies CASTGLAGVGSGTDTQYF. The rearrangement joins TRBV10-2 to TRBJ2-3; 13 positions match TRBD2. The CDR3 is made up of 18 amino acids. Germline V gives CDR1 WSHSY, CDR2 SAAADI. V gave up 9 bases and J gave up 1 base; unmatched junction bases: 13.

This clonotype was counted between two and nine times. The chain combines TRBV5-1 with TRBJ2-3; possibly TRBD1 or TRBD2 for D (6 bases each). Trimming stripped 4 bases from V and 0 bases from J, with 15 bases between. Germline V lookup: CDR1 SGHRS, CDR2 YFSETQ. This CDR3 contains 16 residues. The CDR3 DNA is TGCGCCAGCAGCCGCTTAGGGGGGCCTAGCACAGATACGCAGTATTTT. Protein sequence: CASSRLGGPSTDTQYF.

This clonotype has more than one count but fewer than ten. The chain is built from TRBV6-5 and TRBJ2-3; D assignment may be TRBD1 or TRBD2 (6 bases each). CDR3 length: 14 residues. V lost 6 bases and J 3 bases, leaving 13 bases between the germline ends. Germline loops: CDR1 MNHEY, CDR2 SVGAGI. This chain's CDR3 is CASSPGATTDTQYF. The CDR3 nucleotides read TGTGCCAGCAGCCCGGGGGCAACGACAGATACGCAGTATTTT.

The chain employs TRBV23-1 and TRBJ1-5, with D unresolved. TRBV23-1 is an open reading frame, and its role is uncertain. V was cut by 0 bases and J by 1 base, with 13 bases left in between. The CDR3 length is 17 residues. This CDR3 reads CASSQSLWVWSNQPQHF. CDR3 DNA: TGCGCCAGCAGTCAATCGCTCTGGGTTTGGAGCAATCAGCCCCAGCATTTT.

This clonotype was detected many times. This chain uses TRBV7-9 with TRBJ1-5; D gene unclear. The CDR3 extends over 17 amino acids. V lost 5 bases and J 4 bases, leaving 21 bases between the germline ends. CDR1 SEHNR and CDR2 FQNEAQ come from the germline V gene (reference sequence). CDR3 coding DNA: TGTGCCAGCAGCCGAGGGCAGAGCGAGTTTTGGAATCAGCCCCAGCATTTT. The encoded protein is CASSRGQSEFWNQPQHF.

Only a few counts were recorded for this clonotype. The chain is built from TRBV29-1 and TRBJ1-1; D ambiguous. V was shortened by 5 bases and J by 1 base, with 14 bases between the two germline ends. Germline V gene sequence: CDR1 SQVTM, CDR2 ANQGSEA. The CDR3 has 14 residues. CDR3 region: CSVTIGLSNTEAFF. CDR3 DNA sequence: TGCAGCGTTACAATTGGACTTTCGAACACTGAAGCTTTCTTT.